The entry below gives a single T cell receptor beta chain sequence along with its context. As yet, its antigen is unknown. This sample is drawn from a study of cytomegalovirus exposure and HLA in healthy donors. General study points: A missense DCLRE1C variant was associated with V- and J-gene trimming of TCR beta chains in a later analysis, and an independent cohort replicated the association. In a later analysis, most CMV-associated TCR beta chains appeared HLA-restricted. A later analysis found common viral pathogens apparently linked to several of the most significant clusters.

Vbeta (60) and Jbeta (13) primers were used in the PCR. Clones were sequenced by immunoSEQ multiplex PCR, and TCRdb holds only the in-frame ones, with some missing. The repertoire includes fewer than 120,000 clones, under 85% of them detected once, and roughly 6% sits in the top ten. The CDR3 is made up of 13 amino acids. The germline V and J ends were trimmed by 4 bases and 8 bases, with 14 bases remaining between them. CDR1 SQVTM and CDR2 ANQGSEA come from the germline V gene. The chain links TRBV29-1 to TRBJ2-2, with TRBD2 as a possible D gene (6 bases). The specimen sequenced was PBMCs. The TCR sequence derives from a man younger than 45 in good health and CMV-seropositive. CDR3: CSVASAGRGELFF. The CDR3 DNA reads TGCAGCGTTGCGTCCGCGGGGAGGGGGGAGCTGTTTTTT.